This passage covers 30 T cell receptor beta chains from one sample sequenced in a study of breast tumors, draining lymph nodes, adjacent tissues (dated by TCRdb to the mid-2010s). Lymph node samples came from the axillary draining lymph nodes of breast cancer patients. To prepare the library, multiplex PCR was applied. The listed sequencing device is Illumina HiSeq 2000. TCRdb reworked the public reads: Q25 trimming with fastp, MiXCR clone assembly, productive beta chains retained. When rows share a CDR3 protein, they turn into one entry using the most common DNA and genes. This sample has about 140,000 distinct CDR3 sequences in its table, and around a third of those were observed once. Under 2.5% of the sample comes from the top ten. The specimen sequenced was axillary lymph node tissue. These receptors were collected from a female donor with breast cancer. Some clones in this sample may be carry-over from other donors' samples.

V gene TRBV10-2 combines with J gene TRBJ1-5; D may be TRBD1 (6 bases). This CDR3 is built from 13 residues. Germline CDR1 is WSHSY and CDR2 is SAAADI. The V end lost 8 bases, the J end lost 5 bases, and 13 bases lay between the germline ends. Written as DNA, the CDR3 is TGCGCCAGCGGCGGACAGAGCGATCAGCCCCAGCATTTT. Translating it yields CASGGQSDQPQHF.

In this sample, this clonotype turned up many times. The chain has TRBV19 and TRBJ1-6; TRBD1 is a possible D gene (5 bases). Per germline, CDR1 LNHDA and CDR2 SQIVND (reference sequence). This CDR3 spans 15 amino acids. The germline V and J ends were trimmed by 3 bases and 7 bases, with 13 bases remaining between them. The CDR3 sequence is CASSISGTANSPLHF. The CDR3 region has the DNA TGTGCCAGTAGTATTTCTGGGACGGCGAATTCACCCCTCCACTTT.

This clonotype was observed many times. V gene TRBV4-3 combines with J gene TRBJ2-7; tentative D call: TRBD2 (6 bases). The CDR3 extends over 18 amino acids. Germline-derived CDR1 and CDR2 are LGHNA and YSLEER. Trimming took off 0 bases at V and 3 bases at J, with 21 bases between the two ends. The CDR3, as DNA: TGCGCCAGCAGCCAAGAGGCAAAAGAGGGACTCGACCACTACGAGCAGTACGTC. It encodes CASSQEAKEGLDHYEQYV.

V is TRBV6-1 and J is TRBJ1-6; 11 bases are shared with TRBD1. This CDR3 has 15 amino acids. With V trimmed by 6 bases and J by 7 bases, 5 bases remained unmatched. Germline lookup yields CDR1 MNHNS and CDR2 SASEGT. This CDR3 reads CASSRRDRGNSPLHF. DNA of the CDR3: TGTGCCAGCAGCCGCCGGGACAGGGGGAATTCACCCCTCCACTTT.

This clonotype showed up many times. The chain employs TRBV14 and TRBJ2-2; the match to TRBD1 covers 7 bases. J was trimmed by 6 bases and V by 8 bases; bases with no gene match: 6. CDR3 length: 13 amino acids. Germline lookup yields CDR1 SGHDN and CDR2 FVKESK. The CDR3 sequence: CASATGEPGELFF. The CDR3 DNA is TGTGCCAGCGCTACAGGGGAGCCCGGGGAGCTGTTTTTT.

Worth noting for this clonotype: Without the conserved terminal phenylalanine or tryptophan, this CDR3 likely stems from a read error. The rearrangement uses TRBV20-1 and TRBJ1-1; no definite D call. Per germline, CDR1 DFQATT and CDR2 SNEGSKA (reference sequence). This CDR3 is built from 12 residues. Written as DNA, the CDR3 is TGCAGCGCAAATTATCTGAACACTGAAGCTTTCTCT. This encodes CSANYLNTEAFS.

This clonotype was seen only a few times. At one end the junction does not follow the germline gene, possibly because of a read error. V usage is TRBV6-5 and J usage is TRBJ2-2; TRBD1 matches at 8 bases. The CDR3 totals 17 residues. The germline CDR1 and CDR2 sequences are MNHEY and SVGAGI. This CDR3 is CASSHSTRGPGTGELFF. The CDR3 bases are TGTGCCAGCAGTCACTCGACCAGGGGGCCGGGCACCGGGGAGCTGTTTTTT.

This clonotype showed up just a few times. The V call is TRBV28, the J call TRBJ2-4; TRBD2 matches 11 bases. CDR3 length: 16 amino acids. Germline V gene sequence: CDR1 MDHEN, CDR2 SYDVKM. The trim removed 6 bases at V and 1 base at J, leaving 5 bases unmatched. The CDR3, as DNA: TGTGCCAGCAGAACCTGGACTAGCGGGGCCAAAAACATTCAGTACTTC. As protein: CASRTWTSGAKNIQYF.

This clonotype was seen a handful of times. This chain links TRBV5-8 with TRBJ1-2; TRBD1 is a possible D gene (5 bases). V gave up 4 bases and J gave up 4 bases, with 17 bases separating them. The CDR3 has 15 amino acids. Germline CDR1 SGHTS, CDR2 YDEGEE. The CDR3 region is CASSRDRVLPYGYTF. The CDR3 nucleotides are TGTGCCAGCAGCCGTGACAGAGTTCTTCCCTATGGCTACACCTTC. The variable domain in full, completed from reference TRBV5-8 and TRBJ1-2, reads EAGVTQSPTHLIKTRGQQATLRCSPISGHTSVYWYQQALGLGLQFLLWYDEGEERNRGNFPPRFSGRQFPNYSSELNVNALELEDSALYLCASSRDRVLPYGYTFGSGTRLTVV.

Many counts were recorded for this clonotype. This chain uses TRBV15 with TRBJ2-4; the D gene could be TRBD1 or TRBD2 (6 bases each). V was trimmed by 5 bases and J by 6 bases, leaving 17 bases between them. The germline V gene encodes CDR1 LNHNV and CDR2 YYDKDF (reference sequence). There are 15 residues in the CDR3. The DNA of the CDR3 is TGTGCCACCAGCGGGGTGGGGGGACAAGGAAACATTCAGTACTTC. Translating it yields CATSGVGGQGNIQYF.

In its sample, this clonotype was seen many times. The chain is built from TRBV19 and TRBJ2-5; D is uncertain. The V end was cut by 3 bases, the J end by 2 bases, with 7 bases between. Germline CDR1 reads LNHDA; CDR2 reads SQIVND (reference sequence). There are 13 residues in the CDR3. CDR3 protein: CASSMGHQETQYF. DNA of the CDR3: TGTGCCAGTAGTATGGGCCATCAAGAGACCCAGTACTTC.

Ten or more counts support this clonotype. The chain carries TRBV5-4 and TRBJ2-3; TRBD2 agrees at 9 bases. The germline V gene encodes CDR1 SGHNT and CDR2 YYREEE (reference sequence). The CDR3 contains 16 residues. V was pared by 3 bases and J by 2 bases, with 7 bases of the junction left unmatched. This chain's CDR3 is CASSSSSGVYTDTQYF. In DNA, the CDR3 is TGTGCCAGCAGCTCATCTAGCGGGGTATACACAGATACGCAGTATTTT.

This clonotype was found many times. The rearrangement joins TRBV4-1 to TRBJ2-7; D call uncertain. CDR1 and CDR2 (germline): MGHRA, YSYEKL. This CDR3 has 12 residues. The V gene lost 2 bases and the J gene lost 3 bases, with 5 bases spanning the gap. The CDR3 here is CASSQPNYEQYF. The CDR3 coding sequence is TGCGCCAGCAGCCAACCTAACTACGAGCAGTACTTC.

In this sample, this clonotype turned up many times. The V and J genes are TRBV20-1 and TRBJ1-3, with 7 bases identical to TRBD1. The CDR3 is 15 amino acids. V trimming: 0 bases; J trimming: 5 bases; junction bases outside the gene matches: 7. Germline V gene lookup returns CDR1 DFQATT and CDR2 SNEGSKA (reference sequence). CDR3 DNA sequence: TGCAGTGCTAGAGATTTTAGACAGGGTAGAAACACCATATATTTT. This sequence encodes CSARDFRQGRNTIYF.

In its sample, this clonotype was seen many times. The J gene is TRBJ1-2, the V gene TRBV6-5, with D uncertain. Trimming removed 5 bases at V and 0 bases at J, with 13 bases between. Germline V gene lookup returns CDR1 MNHEY and CDR2 SVGAGI. The CDR3 length is 15 residues. CDR3 protein: CASSLGEDPNYGYTF. DNA of the CDR3: TGTGCCAGCAGTCTCGGCGAGGATCCTAACTATGGCTACACCTTC.

V and J are TRBV7-2 and TRBJ2-6, with a weak D call TRBD2 (5 bases). Trimming removed 2 bases from V and 1 base from J, with 12 bases in between. The CDR3 covers 17 residues. Per germline, CDR1 SGHTA and CDR2 FQGNSA. The CDR3 DNA sequence: TGTGCCAGCAGCTTATTTAGCGCCTCTTCTGGGGCCAACGTCCTGACTTTC. Translation: CASSLFSASSGANVLTF.

The V call is TRBV2, the J call TRBJ1-3; D gene ambiguous. V lost 4 bases and J lost 7, with 11 bases in between. Germline V gene lookup returns CDR1 SNHLY and CDR2 FYNNEI. This CDR3 is 13 amino acids long. CDR3 loop: CASSGTGVNTIYF. The CDR3 DNA reads as TGTGCCAGCAGTGGAACCGGAGTGAACACCATATATTTT.

In its sample, this clonotype was seen many times. This chain links TRBV7-9 with TRBJ2-1; 8 bases fit TRBD2. J gave up 0 bases and V 5 bases, and 9 bases lay outside the gene matches. Germline assignment: CDR1 SEHNR and CDR2 FQNEAQ (reference sequence). The CDR3 sequence is 17 residues long. The CDR3 sequence is CASSPTRGASSYNEQFF. CDR3 DNA: TGTGCCAGCAGCCCCACGCGGGGGGCAAGCTCCTACAATGAGCAGTTCTTC.

This clonotype was seen many times. The CDR3 protein is CASSQERLRETQYF. The CDR3 region has the DNA TGTGCCAGCAGCCAAGAGAGGCTCCGAGAGACCCAGTACTTC. The rearrangement joins TRBV3-1 to TRBJ2-5; D gene unclear. The CDR3 is 14 residues long. Germline loops: CDR1 LGHDT, CDR2 YNNKEL (reference sequence). Trimming removed 0 bases at V and 4 bases at J, with 9 bases between.

This clonotype was picked up many times. The CDR3 region is CSASWGRSNQPQHF. CDR3 DNA: TGCAGTGCTAGTTGGGGGAGAAGCAATCAGCCCCAGCATTTT. V usage is TRBV20-1 and J usage is TRBJ1-5; possibly TRBD1 for D (5 bases). Germline lookup yields CDR1 DFQATT and CDR2 SNEGSKA (reference sequence). V was shortened by 3 bases and J by 1 base, with 10 bases between the two germline ends. The CDR3 is 14 amino acids.

This clonotype appeared many times. J is TRBJ2-7 and V is TRBV18; perhaps D is TRBD1 or TRBD2 (5 bases each). The germline gives CDR1 KGHSH, CDR2 LQKENI. The germline V and J ends were trimmed by 3 bases and 0 bases, with 27 bases remaining between them. CDR3 length equals 20 residues. The CDR3 DNA sequence: TGTGCCAGCTCACCGGATATATCGCGCCTAGGGACCTTAGGCTCCTACGAGCAGTACTTC. This encodes CASSPDISRLGTLGSYEQYF.

This clonotype was picked up many times. The chain uses TRBV30 and TRBJ2-2, with D perhaps matching TRBD1 (5 bases). V lost 3 bases and J 1 base, leaving 12 bases between the germline ends. In germline, CDR1 is GTSNPN, CDR2 SVGIG (reference sequence). This CDR3 is 15 amino acids long. CDR3 nucleotide sequence: TGTGCCTGGAGCTCGGACAACTTGAACACCGGGGAGCTGTTTTTT. This codes for CAWSSDNLNTGELFF. Full variable domain (rest looked up from reference TRBV30 and TRBJ2-2): SQTIHQWPATLVQPVGSPLSLECTVEGTSNPNLYWYRQAAGRGLQLLFYSVGIGQISSEVPQNLSASRPQDRQFILSSKKLLLSDSGFYLCAWSSDNLNTGELFFGEGSRLTVL.

At least ten counts were recorded for this clonotype. The chain links TRBV7-9 to TRBJ1-3; 11 positions agree with TRBD1. The CDR3 covers 16 residues. Losses at the gene ends were 5 bases for V and 3 bases for J; bases not matched to a gene: 6. Looked up from germline, CDR1 is SEHNR and CDR2 is FQNEAQ (reference sequence). CDR3 DNA sequence: TGTGCCAGCAGCCCCCGGACAGGGGGCTTTGGAAACACCATATATTTT. Translating it yields CASSPRTGGFGNTIYF.

Many counts were recorded for this clonotype. V and J are TRBV20-1 and TRBJ1-4; unclear D gene. The CDR3 has 14 amino acids. V lost 5 bases and J 3 bases, leaving 13 bases between the germline ends. Germline lookup yields CDR1 DFQATT and CDR2 SNEGSKA (reference sequence). CDR3 coding DNA: TGCAGTGCTGCCCTTTTGGCCCCTAATGAAAAACTGTTTTTT. Protein sequence: CSAALLAPNEKLFF.

This clonotype showed up many times. The chain combines TRBV12-3 or TRBV12-4 with TRBJ2-2, with D possibly TRBD1 on 6 matching bases. Trimming cost V 3 bases and J 5 bases, with 7 bases left between them. The CDR3 spans 13 residues. CDR3 sequence reads: CASSFQGTGELFF. The CDR3 DNA reads as TGTGCCAGCAGTTTTCAGGGGACCGGGGAGCTGTTTTTT.

A word on this clonotype: Possible read error: a much larger clone is one base away. V gene TRBV9 combines with J gene TRBJ2-4, with D perhaps TRBD1 (5 bases). Germline-derived CDR1 and CDR2 are SGDLS and YYNGEE. This CDR3 region has 13 residues. Trimming pared 3 bases from V and 8 bases from J, leaving 12 bases between. DNA for the CDR3: TGTGCCAGCAGCGCAGATTCAGGGTACATTCAGTACTTC. Protein product: CASSADSGYIQYF.

This clonotype was seen at least ten times. A much larger clone lies one base from this, so it may be a read error. The rearrangement links TRBV7-2 to TRBJ2-5; 13 bases match TRBD2. Per germline, CDR1 SGHTA and CDR2 FQGNSA. The CDR3 totals 15 residues. CDR3 DNA: TGTGCCAGCAGCGGTCGACTAGCGGGGGGTGGGACCCAGCACTTC. It translates to CASSGRLAGGGTQHF.

This clonotype was detected a few times. The genes are TRBV10-1 and TRBJ1-5, with 9 bases aligning to TRBD1. Germline-derived CDR1 and CDR2 are WNHNN and SYGVQD (reference sequence). The CDR3 consists of 18 residues. V lost 7 bases, J lost 1 base, and 14 bases stayed unmatched. The CDR3 nucleotides are TGCGCCAGCAACGGGACAGGGCCCCGTCCGGTGAGCAATCAGCCCCAGCATTTT. Residues: CASNGTGPRPVSNQPQHF.

This clonotype has a handful of counts. This chain connects TRBV13 to TRBJ1-1; a weak D match, TRBD1 (6 bases). The CDR3 extends over 14 amino acids. Germline V lookup: CDR1 PRHDT, CDR2 FYEKMQ (reference sequence). Deletions cut 0 bases from V and 4 bases from J, with 9 bases between. The CDR3: CASSLGRGVTEAFF. CDR3 sequence (DNA): TGTGCCAGCAGCTTAGGCAGGGGTGTCACTGAAGCTTTCTTT. Full variable domain (missing parts from reference TRBV13 and TRBJ1-1): AAGVIQSPRHLIKEKRETATLKCYPIPRHDTVYWYQQGPGQDPQFLISFYEKMQSDKGSIPDRFSAQQFSDYHSELNMSSLELGDSALYFCASSLGRGVTEAFFGQGTRLTVV.

This clonotype was found many times. The chain joins TRBV10-2 to TRBJ2-3, with D hard to call. Trimming removed 3 bases from V and 6 bases from J, with 7 bases in between. Germline V gene lookup returns CDR1 WSHSY and CDR2 SAAADI. The CDR3 is 12 residues long. The CDR3 region has the DNA TGCGCCAGCAGTGACGACACTGATACGCAGTATTTT. This codes for CASSDDTDTQYF.